The 11 T cell receptor beta chains below all came from one sample that was sequenced in a study of shared T cell receptors in the human thymus. Sequencing was performed with immunoSEQ multiplex PCR; in TCRdb, only in-frame clones are kept and a portion is missing. The table shows approximately 400,000 clones, with 95% occurring only once. The sequenced sample consisted of thymocytes. The receptors shown here come from a human donor.

The rearrangement uses TRBV5-1 and TRBJ2-5; a weak D match, TRBD2 (5 bases). Germline loops: CDR1 SGHRS, CDR2 YFSETQ. The CDR3 runs 15 residues. V shed 5 bases and J shed 4 bases, with 18 bases lying between them. In DNA, the CDR3 is TGCGCCAGCAGAGGTTCCGTGGGAGTGGGAGAGACCCAGTACTTC. It codes for CASRGSVGVGETQYF.

This chain uses TRBV29-1 with TRBJ2-1, with 13 bases aligning to TRBD2. The V segment lost 1 base and the J segment 0 bases; nucleotides outside the gene matches: 6. The CDR3 runs to 18 residues. Germline lookup yields CDR1 SQVTM and CDR2 ANQGSEA. The CDR3: CSVEGTSGSPSSYNEQFF. DNA of the CDR3: TGCAGCGTTGAAGGGACTAGCGGGAGCCCTAGCTCCTACAATGAGCAGTTCTTC.

The chain recombines TRBV27 with TRBJ2-5, with 8 nucleotides matching TRBD1. This CDR3 is built from 15 residues. Germline CDR1 is MNHEY and CDR2 is SMNVEV (reference sequence). The junction had 10 bases not matched to a gene; V was cut back by 5 bases and J by 5 bases. The DNA for the CDR3 is TGTGCCAGCAGTGCCCGGGACAGGCCCGGGGAGACCCAGTACTTC. Translation: CASSARDRPGETQYF.

The V gene is TRBV7-9, the J gene TRBJ1-2; 8 bases are shared with TRBD1. This CDR3 region has 15 residues. Germline V CDR1 and CDR2: SEHNR, FQNEAQ (reference sequence). The J segment lost 2 bases and the V segment lost 3 bases, leaving 5 bases of the junction unmatched. For the CDR3, the DNA is TGTGCCAGCAGCTTCAGGGGGCAAGGGAACTATGGCTACACCTTC. This codes for CASSFRGQGNYGYTF.

The J gene is TRBJ2-7, the V gene TRBV19; 7 bases are shared with TRBD2. In germline, CDR1 is LNHDA, CDR2 SQIVND (reference sequence). J was trimmed by 2 bases and V by 0 bases; bases with no gene match: 13. The CDR3 is 18 amino acids. The CDR3 region has the DNA TGTGCCAGTAGTATAGATAGTAGCGGGCGGAACCTTCCCTACGAGCAGTACTTC. Its translation is CASSIDSSGRNLPYEQYF.

The chain uses TRBV27 and TRBJ1-4; D is ambiguous. CDR1 is MNHEY and CDR2 is SMNVEV in the germline V gene (reference sequence). The CDR3 runs 15 residues. V lost 6 bases and J 0 bases, leaving 11 bases between the germline ends. CDR3 loop: CASSPRGATNEKLFF. CDR3 DNA: TGTGCCAGCAGCCCACGCGGTGCAACTAATGAAAAACTGTTTTTT.

The rearrangement joins TRBV7-6 to TRBJ2-7; 11 bases line up with TRBD1. From germline, CDR1 is SGHVS and CDR2 FNYEAQ. The CDR3 is made up of 15 amino acids. V gave up 6 bases and J gave up 5 bases; unmatched junction bases: 9. The CDR3 coding sequence is TGTGCCAGCAGGAGGCGGACAGGGGGCTCGGACGAGCAGTACTTC. This encodes CASRRRTGGSDEQYF.

The V and J genes are TRBV15 and TRBJ2-3; D remains unclear. In germline, CDR1 is LNHNV, CDR2 YYDKDF (reference sequence). The CDR3 runs to 15 residues. The ends were cut back, 5 bases at V and 2 bases at J, with 14 bases in the middle. CDR3 nucleotide sequence: TGTGCCACCAGCGCACGGGCTGGGCCCACAGATACGCAGTATTTT. Residues: CATSARAGPTDTQYF.

V and J are TRBV28 and TRBJ2-7; D gene uncertain. This CDR3 has 15 amino acids. The ends were cut back, 6 bases at V and 3 bases at J, with 18 bases in the middle. Per germline, CDR1 MDHEN and CDR2 SYDVKM. CDR3 protein: CASSRQILVYYEQYF. The CDR3 nucleotides are TGTGCCAGCAGCCGTCAAATTTTGGTTTACTACGAGCAGTACTTC.

The chain uses TRBV21-1 and TRBJ2-4. TRBV21-1 is listed as a pseudogene. This CDR3 contains 18 residues. CDR3 residues: CASSKDLYRNIAKNIQYF. CDR3 coding DNA: TGTGCCAGCAGCAAAGATCTGTATCGGAATATAGCCAAAAACATTCAGTACTTC.

The chain employs TRBV5-3 and TRBJ2-1; the D is unclear. TRBV5-3 has ORF status, its function being uncertain. V lost 0 bases, J lost 7 bases, and 5 bases lay in between. The CDR3 length is 12 residues. DNA for the CDR3: TGTGCCAGAAGCTTGGAAATAAATGAGCAGTTCTTC. It yields the protein CARSLEINEQFF.